This TCR beta chain was recovered during a study of T cell responses to AZD1222 COVID-19 vaccine. Study findings and constraints: Spike-spanning, vaccine-associated CD4 TCRs were dominant at 160-218 and 743-854. At study baseline, merely a handful of AZD1222 recipients were seropositive.

Comments on this clone: Its antigen is unidentified.

The germline gives CDR1 SEHNR, CDR2 FQNEAQ (reference sequence). V dropped 5 bases and J dropped 12 bases, with 20 bases sitting between them. The CDR3 length is 14 residues. Method: immunoSEQ multiplex PCR; TCRdb's copy keeps in-frame clones and lacks some. Of some 120,000 clones detected, 86% appear once; the ten largest clones hold approximately 8.1%. The receptor was isolated from an adult in good health. The rearrangement uses TRBV7-9 and TRBJ2-1, with D perhaps TRBD1 or TRBD2 (7 bases each). Sequenced here: peripheral blood, sampled on day 0 of AZD1222 vaccination. The CDR3 region has the DNA TGTGCCAGCAGCGACAGGGCCGCGGGAGTAGGGCAGTTCTTC. Encoded protein: CASSDRAAGVGQFF.